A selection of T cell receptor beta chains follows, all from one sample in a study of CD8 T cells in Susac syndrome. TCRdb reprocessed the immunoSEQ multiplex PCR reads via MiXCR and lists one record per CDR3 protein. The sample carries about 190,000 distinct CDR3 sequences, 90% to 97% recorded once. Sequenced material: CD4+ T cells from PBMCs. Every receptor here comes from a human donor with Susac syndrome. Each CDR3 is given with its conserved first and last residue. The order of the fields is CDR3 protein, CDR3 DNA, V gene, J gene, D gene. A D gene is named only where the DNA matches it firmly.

CDR3aa: CASRHQGGVGDQPQHF
CDR3nt: TGTGCCAGCAGACACCAGGGGGGGGTGGGTGATCAGCCCCAGCATTTT
v_gene: TRBV12-3/TRBV12-4
j_gene: TRBJ1-5
d_gene: TRBD1

CDR3aa: CASSFTGGTNTEAFF
CDR3nt: TGTGCCAGCAGTTTCACCGGGGGAACGAACACTGAAGCTTTCTTT
v_gene: TRBV11-2
j_gene: TRBJ1-1
d_gene: -

CDR3aa: CASSQDQWANQPQHF
CDR3nt: TGCGCCAGCAGCCAAGACCAGTGGGCCAATCAGCCCCAGCATTTT
v_gene: TRBV4-3
j_gene: TRBJ1-5
d_gene: -

CDR3aa: CASSRLLGQSDGYTF
CDR3nt: TGCGCCAGCAGCCGACTACTGGGACAGTCGGATGGCTACACCTTC
v_gene: TRBV5-1
j_gene: TRBJ1-2
d_gene: TRBD1

CDR3aa: CAWGTGGRQPQHF
CDR3nt: TGTGCCTGGGGAACAGGGGGTAGGCAGCCCCAGCATTTT
v_gene: TRBV30
j_gene: TRBJ1-5
d_gene: TRBD1

CDR3aa: CSVAVSPDTQYF
CDR3nt: TGCAGCGTTGCAGTTTCGCCAGATACGCAGTATTTT
v_gene: TRBV29-1
j_gene: TRBJ2-3
d_gene: -

CDR3aa: CSGGLAREGTDTQYF
CDR3nt: TGCAGCGGGGGACTAGCGAGGGAAGGCACAGATACGCAGTATTTT
v_gene: TRBV29-1
j_gene: TRBJ2-3
d_gene: TRBD2

CDR3aa: CASSVGRITNEQFF
CDR3nt: TGTGCCAGCAGCGTAGGAAGGATTACCAATGAGCAGTTCTTC
v_gene: TRBV9
j_gene: TRBJ2-1
d_gene: -

CDR3aa: CARQPQHF
CDR3nt: TGTGCGAGGCAGCCCCAGCATTTT
v_gene: TRBV21-1
j_gene: TRBJ1-5
d_gene: -

CDR3aa: CASSEARGTGVYGYTF
CDR3nt: TGTGCCAGCAGTGAAGCGCGCGGGACAGGGGTTTATGGCTACACCTTC
v_gene: TRBV6-1
j_gene: TRBJ1-2
d_gene: TRBD1

CDR3aa: CASSSRHGGGETQYF
CDR3nt: TGTGCTAGCAGCTCCAGACACGGGGGCGGAGAGACCCAGTACTTC
v_gene: TRBV7-7
j_gene: TRBJ2-5
d_gene: -

CDR3aa: CASSQRLGLNEQFF
CDR3nt: TGCGCCAGCAGCCAGAGGCTAGGGCTGAATGAGCAGTTCTTC
v_gene: TRBV4-1
j_gene: TRBJ2-1
d_gene: -

CDR3aa: CASSLRSGRPNEQFF
CDR3nt: TGTGCCAGCAGTTTAAGGAGCGGACGGCCCAATGAGCAGTTCTTC
v_gene: TRBV12-3/TRBV12-4
j_gene: TRBJ2-1
d_gene: -

CDR3aa: CASTETLNYNEQFF
CDR3nt: TGTGCCAGCACGGAAACCCTTAACTACAATGAGCAGTTCTTC
v_gene: TRBV6-2/TRBV6-3
j_gene: TRBJ2-1
d_gene: -

CDR3aa: CAWRGAAYGYTF
CDR3nt: TGTGCCTGGAGAGGGGCAGCCTATGGCTACACCTTC
v_gene: TRBV30
j_gene: TRBJ1-2
d_gene: -